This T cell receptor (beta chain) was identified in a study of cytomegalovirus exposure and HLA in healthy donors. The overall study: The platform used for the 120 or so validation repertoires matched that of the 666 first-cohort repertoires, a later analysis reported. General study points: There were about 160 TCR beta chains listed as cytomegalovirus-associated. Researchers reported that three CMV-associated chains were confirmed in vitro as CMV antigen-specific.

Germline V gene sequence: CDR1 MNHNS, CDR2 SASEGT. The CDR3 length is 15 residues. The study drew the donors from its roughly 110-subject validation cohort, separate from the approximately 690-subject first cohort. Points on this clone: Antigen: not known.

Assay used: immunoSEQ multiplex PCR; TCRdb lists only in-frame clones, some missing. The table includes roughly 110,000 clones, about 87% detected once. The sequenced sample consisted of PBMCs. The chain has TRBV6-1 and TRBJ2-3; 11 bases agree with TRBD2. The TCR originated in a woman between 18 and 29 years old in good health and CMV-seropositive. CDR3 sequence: CAGASGGFSTDTQYF. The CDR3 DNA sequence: TGTGCTGGGGCTAGCGGGGGGTTCAGCACAGATACGCAGTATTTT.